This TCR beta chain was observed in a study of early T cells in non-severe SARS-CoV-2 infection. Study as a whole: The chains were unpaired, and the sequenced material was bulk RNA from unsorted whole blood.

Unique molecular identifiers were added to individual cDNA molecules. Using its own MiXCR run on the 5' RACE reads, TCRdb lists one record per CDR3 protein. The repertoire has tens of thousands of distinct CDR3 sequences, approximately 6.2% of them found once; the top ten carry 3% to 4%. This clonotype appeared many times. This CDR3 comprises 15 residues. V lost 2 bases to trimming and J lost 1 base; unmatched junction nucleotides: 3. Germline V CDR1 and CDR2: ENHRY, SYGVKD. Sequenced sample: whole blood. The source is an adult who was a healthcare worker with PCR-confirmed SARS-CoV-2 infection or an uninfected control (not recorded which). This chain uses TRBV10-3 with TRBJ2-5; 8 nucleotides line up with TRBD2. CDR3 in amino acids: CAISEASGLQETQYF. The CDR3 coding sequence is TGTGCCATCAGTGAGGCTAGCGGGCTCCAAGAGACCCAGTACTTC.